This TCR beta chain comes out of a study of T cells in Graves' hyperthyroidism and ophthalmopathy. The study's findings and limits: Most thyroid-expanded clonotypes above 0.001 were also found in blood.

This clonotype was seen repeatedly, ten times or more. Its antigen is still unknown. The authors obtained PBMCs from roughly 10 ml of fresh peripheral blood. Germline CDR1 and CDR2: SGHDN and FVKESK. The V gene lost 5 bases and the J gene lost 12 bases, with 14 bases spanning the gap. The CDR3 extends over 12 amino acids. Amplification of TCR beta CDR3 regions was performed using RNA transcripts as template. An initial round of RT-PCR targeting the TCR CDR3 relied on the HTBI primer set. One entry per CDR3 protein results from TCRdb running MiXCR on the multiplex PCR reads. The sample includes approximately 600,000 distinct CDR3 sequences, roughly 20% seen only once; the top ten take approximately 30%.

The source is a man aged 25 to 40 with Graves' ophthalmopathy. The chain is built from TRBV14 and TRBJ2-1; D possibly corresponds to TRBD2 (6 bases). The sequenced sample was blood. The CDR3 coding sequence is TGTGCCAGCAGCAAAGGAAGGGACTGGCAGTTCTTC. Its translation is CASSKGRDWQFF.